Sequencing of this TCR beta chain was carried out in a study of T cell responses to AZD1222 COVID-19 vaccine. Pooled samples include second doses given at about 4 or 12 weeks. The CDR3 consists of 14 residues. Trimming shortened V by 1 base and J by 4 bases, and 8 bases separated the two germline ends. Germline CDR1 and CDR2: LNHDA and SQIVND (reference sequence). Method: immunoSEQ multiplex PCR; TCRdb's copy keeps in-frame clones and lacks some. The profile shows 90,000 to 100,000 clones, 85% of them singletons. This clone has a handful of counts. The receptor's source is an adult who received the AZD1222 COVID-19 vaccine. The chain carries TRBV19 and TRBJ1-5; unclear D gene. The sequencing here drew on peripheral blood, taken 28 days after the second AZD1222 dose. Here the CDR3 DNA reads TGTGCCAGTAGTATAGCGACCAGAAATCAGCCCCAGCATTTT. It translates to CASSIATRNQPQHF.